This T cell receptor beta chain originates from a study of CD8 T cells in ankylosing spondylitis. TCRdb redid the calling of the 5' RACE reads with MiXCR, one entry per CDR3 protein. The sample yields 40,000 or so distinct CDR3 sequences, 10% seen once. Notes on the study in general: A TCR beta motif made of under 10 highly homologous variants seemed typical of ankylosing spondylitis blood.

A remark on this clonotype: Its target is unknown.

CDR1 and CDR2 from the germline V gene are ENHRY and SYGVKD. The CDR3 consists of 12 residues. Trimming removed 7 bases from V and 8 bases from J; junction bases left unmatched: 7. The rearrangement links TRBV10-3 to TRBJ1-2; the match to TRBD1 covers 7 bases. The sequenced material came from blood, either unsorted or a sorted T cell fraction (not recorded which). This receptor was taken from a male donor with ankylosing spondylitis or in good health (not recorded which). CDR3 amino acids: CAINSQGQGYTF. The CDR3 bases are TGTGCCATCAACTCACAGGGGCAAGGCTACACCTTC.